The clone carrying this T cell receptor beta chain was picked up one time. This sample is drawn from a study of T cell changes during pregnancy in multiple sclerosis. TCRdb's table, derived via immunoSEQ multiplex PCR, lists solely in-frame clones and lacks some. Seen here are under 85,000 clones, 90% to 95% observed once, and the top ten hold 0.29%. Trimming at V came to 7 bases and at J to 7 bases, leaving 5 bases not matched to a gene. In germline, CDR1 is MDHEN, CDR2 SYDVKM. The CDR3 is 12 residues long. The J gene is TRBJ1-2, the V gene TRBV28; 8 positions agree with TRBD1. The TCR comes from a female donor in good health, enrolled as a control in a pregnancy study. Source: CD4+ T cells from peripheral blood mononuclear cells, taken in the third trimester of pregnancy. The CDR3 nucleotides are TGTGCCAGCACCCAGGGGGCAAGTGGCTACACCTTC. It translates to CASTQGASGYTF.